The TCR beta chain described here comes from a study of CXCR3-negative and CXCR3-positive naive CD8 T cells. This CDR3 region has 11 residues. The germline CDR1 and CDR2 sequences are SQVTM and ANQGSEA. Preparation of TRB cDNA libraries relied on 5' RACE carrying UMI labels. TCRdb reanalyzed the 5' RACE reads, giving one entry per CDR3 protein sequence and no DNA. This listing includes just over 60,000 distinct CDR3 sequences. Considering frequency, this clonotype is medium-sized. Its antigen remains unknown. Study observations and caveats: Memory CD8+ T cell repertoires were far less diverse than both naive subsets.

CD45RO-CCR7+CD27+CD95- was the phenotype of naive CD8+ T cells. The chain joins TRBV29-1 to TRBJ1-2. The sequenced sample was naive CXCR3- CD8+ T cells from blood. Subset here: CD45RO-CCR7+CD27+CD95- naive CD8+ T cells lacking CXCR3 (TNR3-). The TCR sequence derives from a human donor in good health. Some clones in this sample may be carry-over from other donors' samples. The CDR3 loop is CSAITDYGYTF.